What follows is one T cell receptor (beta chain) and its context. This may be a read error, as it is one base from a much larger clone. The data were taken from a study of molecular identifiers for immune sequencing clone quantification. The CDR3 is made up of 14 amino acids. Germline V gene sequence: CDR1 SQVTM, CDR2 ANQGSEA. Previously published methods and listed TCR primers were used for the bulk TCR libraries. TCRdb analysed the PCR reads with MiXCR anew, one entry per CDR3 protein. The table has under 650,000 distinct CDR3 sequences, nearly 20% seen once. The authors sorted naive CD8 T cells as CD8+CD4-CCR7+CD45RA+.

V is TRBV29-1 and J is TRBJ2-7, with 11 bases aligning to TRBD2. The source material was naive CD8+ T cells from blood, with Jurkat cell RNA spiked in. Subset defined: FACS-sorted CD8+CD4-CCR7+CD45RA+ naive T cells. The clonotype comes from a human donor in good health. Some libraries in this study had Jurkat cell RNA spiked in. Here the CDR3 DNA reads TGCAGCGTTGAGACCGGGACTAGCGGCTACGGGCAGTACTTC. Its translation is CSVETGTSGYGQYF.